This T cell receptor beta chain appears in the sequencing data of a study of blood T cell repertoires in COVID-19. For the study at large: In each case, the material was cDNA or gDNA derived from T cells, B-cell-depleted T cells, or PBMCs.

The germline V gene encodes CDR1 SGHTA and CDR2 FQGTGA. There are 15 residues in the CDR3. Trimming removed 2 bases from V and 11 bases from J, with 16 bases in between. The participants were between roughly 18 and 100 years old and came from some 23 US areas. Grouping used clinical history reported by participants in a survey and questionnaire. Only in-frame clones appear in the TCRdb table, and some are missing; sequencing was by immunoSEQ multiplex PCR. The profile shows 300,000 to 400,000 clones, over 75% of them singletons. This clone was seen just once. The sequencing input was PBMCs or T cells enriched from blood (not recorded which). This chain joins TRBV7-3 and TRBJ1-6, with D perhaps TRBD1 (5 bases). The clonotype was recovered from a man aged 18 to 30 who had recovered from COVID-19. CDR3: CASSLLGARSTPLHF. CDR3 nucleotides: TGTGCCAGCAGCTTATTAGGGGCCCGAAGCACACCCCTCCACTTT.